The next 7 T cell receptor beta chains were all read from a single sample in a study of blood T cell repertoires in COVID-19. Repertoires were generated with immunoSEQ multiplex PCR, while TCRdb's copy carries only in-frame clones and drops some. The sample records about 300,000 clones, roughly 87% being singletons. Material: PBMCs or T cells enriched from blood (not recorded which). The receptors come from a woman in her 30s who had recovered from COVID-19.

The chain combines TRBV19 with TRBJ2-1; TRBD2 matches at 12 bases. Losses at the gene ends were 0 bases for V and 9 bases for J; bases not matched to a gene: 15. CDR1 is LNHDA and CDR2 is SQIVND in the germline V gene (reference sequence). This CDR3 is built from 19 residues. The CDR3, as DNA: TGTGCCAGTAGTATAGATGGGCTAGCGGGGGGGACCGGTCTTAGTGAGCAGTTCTTC. Its protein is CASSIDGLAGGTGLSEQFF.

About this clone: This sample also contains other DNA sequences that code for the same CDR3. The chain links TRBV6-5 to TRBJ2-3, with D unclear. The V end was cut by 3 bases, the J end by 1 base, with 8 bases between. The CDR3 extends over 14 amino acids. Germline CDR1 MNHEY, CDR2 SVGAGI. CDR3 bases: TGTGCCAGCAGTTATGGTCAGGGCACAGATACGCAGTATTTT. Translating gives CASSYGQGTDTQYF.

The gene calls are TRBV14 and TRBJ1-4; D call uncertain. Per germline, CDR1 SGHDN and CDR2 FVKESK. CDR3 length equals 14 residues. Trimming shortened V by 1 base and J by 7 bases, and 10 bases separated the two germline ends. CDR3 sequence (DNA): TGTGCCAGCAGCCAAGGAGGGATGGGTGAAAAACTGTTTTTT. Translated, it gives CASSQGGMGEKLFF.

The chain combines TRBV10-2 with TRBJ2-3, with 12 bases matching TRBD2. The CDR3 runs to 18 residues. Per the germline V gene, CDR1 is WSHSY and CDR2 is SAAADI. After removal of 6 bases from V and 1 base from J, the junction contained 11 bases not matched to a gene. The CDR3 here is CASSTSGGTRAGTDTQYF. The CDR3 nucleotides read TGCGCCAGCAGCACTAGCGGGGGGACACGTGCTGGCACAGATACGCAGTATTTT.

This clone appeared a single time. V gene TRBV6-1 combines with J gene TRBJ1-1; a weak D match, TRBD1 (6 bases). The CDR3 length is 15 residues. Germline assignment: CDR1 MNHNS and CDR2 SASEGT. Trimming left V 6 bases short and J 3 bases short, with 17 bases between. The DNA for the CDR3 is TGTGCCAGCAGACAAGACCAGGGGAGGGACACTGAAGCTTTCTTT. It codes for CASRQDQGRDTEAFF.

V and J are TRBV15 and TRBJ2-7; 11 bases line up with TRBD1. With V trimmed by 0 bases and J by 0 bases, 16 bases remained unmatched. Germline V gene data show CDR1 as LNHNV and CDR2 as YYDKDF (reference sequence). The CDR3 totals 21 residues. The DNA of the CDR3 is TGTGCCACCAGCAGAGACCCGCCCGGGACAGGGGGAACCGTCCTCTCCTACGAGCAGTACTTC. It yields the protein CATSRDPPGTGGTVLSYEQYF.

The J gene is TRBJ1-5, the V gene TRBV11-2; 9 bases are shared with TRBD1. The CDR3 consists of 14 residues. V was pared by 4 bases and J by 2 bases, with 0 bases of the junction left unmatched. CDR1 and CDR2 from the germline V gene are SGHAT and FQNNGV. The DNA for the CDR3 is TGTGCCAGCAGCTGGGACAGGGGCAATCAGCCCCAGCATTTT. This gives the protein CASSWDRGNQPQHF.